Each of the 15 T cell receptor beta chains below was sequenced from the same sample in a study of T-cell reconstitution after alpha-beta-depleted transplantation in children. Preparation of the TCRbeta library was carried out with unique molecular identifiers. TCRdb passed the PCR reads through MiXCR, listing each CDR3 protein once. Of about 240,000 distinct CDR3 sequences listed, about 23% are singletons. Sample: PBMCs, taken before TCRalphabeta/CD19-depleted stem cell transplant. These receptors all come from a girl under 10 years old with Fanconi anemia, due to receive a stem cell transplant.

This clonotype has only a few counts. V usage is TRBV6-1 and J usage is TRBJ2-7, with 9 nucleotides matching TRBD1. Germline loops: CDR1 MNHNS, CDR2 SASEGT. This CDR3 has 14 residues. V was pared by 6 bases and J by 3 bases, with 6 bases of the junction left unmatched. The CDR3 region is CASRQTGGNYEQYF. The DNA of the CDR3 is TGTGCCAGCAGGCAGACAGGGGGAAACTACGAGCAGTACTTC.

This clonotype was seen at least ten times. This rearrangement joins TRBV29-1 to TRBJ1-1; D may be TRBD1 (5 bases). Germline V lookup: CDR1 SQVTM, CDR2 ANQGSEA. The CDR3 totals 13 residues. Trimming cost V 6 bases and J 2 bases, with 13 bases left between them. The chain's CDR3 is CSVRTSFNTEAFF. The DNA of the CDR3 is TGCAGCGTGAGGACAAGCTTCAACACTGAAGCTTTCTTT.

Many counts were recorded for this clonotype. The rearrangement joins TRBV29-1 to TRBJ2-7, with D possibly matching TRBD2 (5 bases). V lost 5 bases and J 4 bases, leaving 18 bases between the germline ends. The germline V gene has CDR1 SQVTM and CDR2 ANQGSEA. The CDR3 consists of 14 residues. CDR3 amino acids: CSVLSFLPGYEQYF. The DNA of the CDR3 is TGCAGCGTTCTCAGTTTCCTTCCGGGATACGAGCAGTACTTC.

This clonotype was detected a few times. This chain connects TRBV27 to TRBJ1-5; 11 bases fit TRBD1. Germline lookup yields CDR1 MNHEY and CDR2 SMNVEV (reference sequence). Trimming removed 3 bases from V and 6 bases from J; junction bases left unmatched: 1. The CDR3 runs 14 residues. CDR3 amino acids: CASSFGTGGQPQHF. CDR3 in DNA: TGTGCCAGCAGTTTTGGGACAGGGGGTCAGCCCCAGCATTTT.

The V call is TRBV20-1, the J call TRBJ2-3; 11 bases match TRBD2. The CDR3 sequence is 13 residues long. Germline lookup yields CDR1 DFQATT and CDR2 SNEGSKA (reference sequence). The V segment lost 6 bases and the J segment 7 bases; nucleotides outside the gene matches: 6. CDR3 loop: CSAEGLAVHTQYF. CDR3 bases: TGCAGTGCCGAGGGACTAGCGGTACATACGCAGTATTTT.

This clonotype was seen more than once but under ten times. This rearrangement joins TRBV6-5 to TRBJ2-1, with 7 nucleotides matching TRBD2. The ends lost 2 bases at V and 1 base at J; junction bases unmatched: 5. In germline, CDR1 is MNHEY, CDR2 SVGAGI. The CDR3 consists of 16 residues. The CDR3 protein is CASSYGRGRSYNEQFF. Here the CDR3 DNA reads TGTGCCAGCAGTTACGGGCGGGGGAGATCCTACAATGAGCAGTTCTTC.

This clonotype was detected only a few times. This chain joins TRBV12-3 or TRBV12-4 and TRBJ1-3, with a possible D match to TRBD1 (6 bases). There are 16 residues in the CDR3. V was shortened by 5 bases and J by 0 bases, with 14 bases between the two germline ends. In nucleotides, the CDR3 is TGTGCCAGCAGTCGACAGGAGACATTCTCTGGAAACACCATATATTTT. Encoded protein: CASSRQETFSGNTIYF.

This clonotype was observed at least ten times. This chain uses TRBV12-3 or TRBV12-4 with TRBJ2-3, with TRBD2 matching over 7 bases. The CDR3 runs to 15 residues. Losses at the gene ends were 1 base for V and 8 bases for J; bases not matched to a gene: 9. The CDR3 is CASSLVSGMGVTQYF. In DNA form, the CDR3 reads TGTGCCAGCAGTTTAGTCAGCGGGATGGGTGTTACGCAGTATTTT.

The table lists this clonotype with many counts. The chain joins TRBV29-1 to TRBJ2-7; D gene uncertain. Trimming left V 4 bases short and J 3 bases short, with 10 bases between. Germline V gene sequence: CDR1 SQVTM, CDR2 ANQGSEA. The CDR3 is 12 amino acids. CDR3 DNA sequence: TGCAGCGTTGCTCTCTCGGACTACGAGCAGTACTTC. Translation: CSVALSDYEQYF.

The V call is TRBV3-1, the J call TRBJ1-2; 10 bases map to TRBD1. The CDR3 runs 14 residues. Germline lookup yields CDR1 LGHDT and CDR2 YNNKEL (reference sequence). Trimming took 4 bases from V and 5 from J; bases not matched to a gene: 4. This CDR3 reads CASSLKGQGYGYTF. CDR3 nucleotides: TGTGCCAGCAGCCTGAAGGGACAGGGGTATGGCTACACCTTC.

This clonotype was found a few times. The rearrangement links TRBV29-1 to TRBJ2-7; a possible D gene is TRBD1 (6 bases). The CDR3 is 13 amino acids. Trimming cost V 4 bases and J 2 bases, with 12 bases left between them. Germline V lookup: CDR1 SQVTM, CDR2 ANQGSEA. This CDR3 is CSVVGRDTYEQYF. The CDR3 DNA reads TGCAGCGTTGTCGGCAGGGACACCTACGAGCAGTACTTC.

Only one count was recorded for this clonotype. The chain couples TRBV7-8 to TRBJ2-7; 8 bases line up with TRBD1. Germline-derived CDR1 and CDR2 are SGHVS and FQNEAQ. CDR3 length: 16 amino acids. With V trimmed by 2 bases and J by 2 bases, 8 bases remained unmatched. In nucleotides, the CDR3 is TGTGCCAGCAGCTTAATCGGGGCAGGGGGCCCCTACGAGCAGTACTTC. Translation gives CASSLIGAGGPYEQYF.

This clonotype turned up a few times. The gene calls are TRBV6-1 and TRBJ2-7; D gene uncertain. Between the trimmed V and J ends, which lost 1 base and 1 base, there was a span of 17 bases. From germline, CDR1 is MNHNS and CDR2 SASEGT. The CDR3 has 17 residues. The CDR3 here is CASSEEHAASNSYEQYF. The CDR3 DNA reads as TGTGCCAGCAGTGAAGAACACGCGGCTTCAAATTCCTACGAGCAGTACTTC.

This clonotype was counted only a few times. The chain recombines TRBV20-1 with TRBJ1-6, with a weak D call TRBD1 (5 bases). Germline loops: CDR1 DFQATT, CDR2 SNEGSKA (reference sequence). The CDR3 totals 14 residues. Trimming removed 6 bases at V and 4 bases at J, with 13 bases between. The CDR3 protein is CSAQGGGYNSPLHF. The CDR3 DNA reads TGCAGTGCCCAAGGCGGGGGTTATAATTCACCCCTCCACTTT.

In its sample, this clonotype was seen a few times. This rearrangement joins TRBV28 to TRBJ2-5; 7 nucleotides match TRBD1. CDR3 length: 14 amino acids. The V and J ends lost 4 bases and 1 base, in that order; junction bases with no gene match: 3. CDR1 is MDHEN, CDR2 SYDVKM, per germline. The CDR3 sequence: CASSSGQAQETQYF. The CDR3 nucleotides read TGTGCCAGCAGTTCAGGACAGGCCCAAGAGACCCAGTACTTC.